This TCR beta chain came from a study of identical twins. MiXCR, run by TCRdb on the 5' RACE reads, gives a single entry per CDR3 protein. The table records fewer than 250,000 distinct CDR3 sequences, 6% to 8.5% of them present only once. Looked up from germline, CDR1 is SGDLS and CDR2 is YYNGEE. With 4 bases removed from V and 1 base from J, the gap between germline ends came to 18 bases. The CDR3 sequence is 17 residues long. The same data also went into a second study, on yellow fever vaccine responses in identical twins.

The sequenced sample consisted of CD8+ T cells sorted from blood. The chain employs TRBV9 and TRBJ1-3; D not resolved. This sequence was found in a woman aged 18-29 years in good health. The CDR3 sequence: CASSSAPIEGSGNTIYF. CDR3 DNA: TGTGCCAGCAGCTCCGCCCCAATAGAAGGGTCTGGAAACACCATATATTTT.